This T cell receptor beta chain was profiled in a study of molecular identifiers for immune sequencing clone quantification. Germline trimming cut 3 bases from V and 2 bases from J; bases unmatched to any gene: 7. CDR3 size: 15 residues. CDR1 is MNHEY, CDR2 SVGAGI, per germline. This clonotype has only a few counts. No antigen is known for it. Findings and caveats of the study: A single cell's spiked Jurkat TCR RNA was reportedly detectable among 950,000 to 1,000,000 naive cells. Identical TCR molecules that share a barcode could lead to an underestimation of highly expanded clone sizes.

Sorting captured naive CD8 T cells as CD8+CD4-CCR7+CD45RA+. From the PCR reads, TCRdb called clonotypes with MiXCR, one entry per CDR3 protein. The sample holds approximately 500,000 distinct CDR3 sequences; roughly 26% are singletons and the top ten take roughly 0.79%. The sequenced sample was naive CD8+ T cells from blood, with Jurkat cell RNA spiked in. Subset meaning: FACS-sorted CD8+CD4-CCR7+CD45RA+ naive T cells. This sequence joins TRBV6-5 and TRBJ2-7; TRBD1 matches at 7 bases. This TCR derives from a human donor in good health. Some libraries in this study had Jurkat cell RNA spiked in. The CDR3 coding sequence is TGTGCCAGCAGTTATGAAGGGACAGATCCCTACGAGCAGTACTTC. This gives the protein CASSYEGTDPYEQYF.